One sample yielded the 13 T cell receptor beta chains listed below, sequenced in a study of beta chain features in type 1 diabetes. All of the isolated RNA was reverse transcribed, so expressed TCRB transcripts were sequenced. Libraries were prepared by immunoSEQ multiplex PCR; TCRdb keeps only in-frame clonotypes and omits some of them. This sample carries under 400,000 clones, around 13% of them seen once, and the ten largest clones take roughly 0.0097%. Regarding the study as a whole: TCRB CDR3 length was moderately but significantly reduced in all four CD4+ subsets of Type 1 diabetes patients.

Their cognate antigens are unknown. Sequenced: naive CD4+ T cells from blood. The receptors originated from a woman aged 18-35 years with type 1 diabetes.

There are a few counts of this clone. The rearrangement joins TRBV7-2 to TRBJ2-3; D is unclear. Per germline, CDR1 SGHTA and CDR2 FQGNSA. Trimming shortened V by 1 base and J by 0 bases, and 11 bases separated the two germline ends. The length of the CDR3 is 16 residues. The CDR3 here is CASSLVVAGSTDTQYF. CDR3 in DNA: TGTGCCAGCAGCTTAGTCGTTGCAGGAAGCACAGATACGCAGTATTTT.

The rearrangement links TRBV6-5 to TRBJ2-5, with 7 bases aligning to TRBD1. Germline values: CDR1 MNHEY, CDR2 SVGAGI. J gave up 3 bases and V 5 bases, and 6 bases lay outside the gene matches. The CDR3 consists of 14 residues. The CDR3 loop reads CASSTTGNEETQYF. CDR3 coding DNA: TGTGCCAGCAGTACGACAGGGAACGAAGAGACCCAGTACTTC.

A word on this clone: Other DNA sequences in this sample translate to the same CDR3. Here the CDR3 reads CASSPPGSSYEQYF. The CDR3 DNA reads as TGTGCCAGCTCACCACCAGGGAGCTCATACGAGCAGTACTTC. The rearrangement joins TRBV18 to TRBJ2-7, with D maybe TRBD2 (5 bases). There are 14 residues in the CDR3. V dropped 0 bases and J dropped 4 bases, with 10 bases sitting between them. Germline values: CDR1 KGHSH, CDR2 LQKENI.

The chain links TRBV4-1 to TRBJ2-6; 7 bases agree with TRBD1. The CDR3 has 16 residues. V was clipped by 4 bases and J by 0 bases; unmatched bases: 3. The germline V gene encodes CDR1 MGHRA and CDR2 YSYEKL. The CDR3 protein is CASSRTGTSGANVLTF. The CDR3 DNA is TGCGCCAGCAGCCGGACAGGTACCTCTGGGGCCAACGTCCTGACTTTC.

The rearrangement joins TRBV28 to TRBJ1-1; TRBD1 is a possible D gene (6 bases). From germline, CDR1 is MDHEN and CDR2 SYDVKM. Trimming stripped 7 bases from V and 4 bases from J, with 19 bases between. The CDR3 has 15 residues. This CDR3 reads CASTSSTGWGTEAFF. The CDR3 DNA reads as TGTGCCAGCACCTCATCGACAGGCTGGGGCACTGAAGCTTTCTTT.

This clone was seen a few times. This CDR3 reads CASSRQGEQYF. The CDR3 DNA follows: TGTGCCAGCAGTCGGCAGGGGGAGCAGTACTTC. V and J are TRBV6-6 and TRBJ2-7; D is perhaps TRBD1 (6 bases). V lost 5 bases to trimming and J lost 7 bases, with 9 bases between them. The V gene's germline CDR1 is MNHNY and CDR2 SVGAGI (reference sequence). The CDR3 has 11 amino acids.

The chain uses TRBV28 and TRBJ2-1, with 8 bases lining up with TRBD2. The V segment lost 6 bases and the J segment 0 bases; nucleotides outside the gene matches: 10. Per germline, CDR1 MDHEN and CDR2 SYDVKM. There are 17 residues in the CDR3. CDR3 DNA: TGTGCCAGCAGACCGCGGGGGGTCTGGCGCTCCTACAATGAGCAGTTCTTC. Translated, it gives CASRPRGVWRSYNEQFF.

The V call is TRBV10-1, the J call TRBJ2-7; 8 bases are shared with TRBD1. Trimming cost V 3 bases and J 5 bases; bases outside gene matches: 21. The CDR3 sequence is 19 residues long. CDR1 and CDR2 (germline): WNHNN, SYGVQD (reference sequence). The CDR3 loop reads CASSDSRGLSLVTLDEQYF. In DNA form, the CDR3 reads TGCGCCAGCAGTGACTCCAGGGGGCTCTCCCTAGTCACCTTGGACGAGCAGTACTTC.

This clone was detected a few times. The CDR3 loop reads CAWSADSYEQYF. Written as DNA, the CDR3 is TGTGCCTGGAGTGCAGACTCGTACGAGCAGTACTTC. The V call is TRBV30, the J call TRBJ2-7; no clear D. Germline V CDR1 and CDR2: GTSNPN, SVGIG (reference sequence). Trimming left V 1 base short and J 4 bases short, with 8 bases between. The CDR3 spans 12 residues.

The chain combines TRBV5-1 with TRBJ2-6; 8 bases align to TRBD1. Germline CDR1 SGHRS, CDR2 YFSETQ. This CDR3 contains 18 residues. With 0 bases clipped from V and 4 bases from J, the junction kept 9 bases outside the gene matches. Here the CDR3 DNA reads TGCGCCAGCAGCTTGGAAGACAGGGGCGTGACCGGGGCCAACGTCCTGACTTTC. It yields the protein CASSLEDRGVTGANVLTF.

V gene TRBV30 combines with J gene TRBJ2-1; the D gene is possibly TRBD2 (5 bases). CDR1 GTSNPN and CDR2 SVGIG come from the germline V gene (reference sequence). This CDR3 comprises 14 residues. The V gene lost 0 bases and the J gene lost 2 bases, with 8 bases spanning the gap. In DNA, the CDR3 is TGTGCCTGGAGTGTAAGCGGAGCCTACAATGAGCAGTTCTTC. It yields the protein CAWSVSGAYNEQFF.

The CDR3 coding sequence is TGTGCCAGCAGTTCCTCGGGACAGGGTGGTAATGAGCAGTTCTTC. This translates into CASSSSGQGGNEQFF. V is TRBV27 and J is TRBJ2-1, with TRBD1 matching over 9 bases. The germline V gene encodes CDR1 MNHEY and CDR2 SMNVEV (reference sequence). CDR3 size: 15 residues. V lost 4 bases, J lost 7 bases, and 8 bases stayed unmatched.

The chain recombines TRBV4-3 with TRBJ1-2; D is possibly TRBD1 (6 bases). CDR1 and CDR2 (germline): LGHNA, YSLEER. V lost 5 bases to trimming and J lost 7 bases, with 14 bases between them. The length of the CDR3 is 13 residues. DNA for the CDR3: TGCGCCAGCAGCGAACAGGGTCTCCTTGGCTACACCTTC. It yields the protein CASSEQGLLGYTF.